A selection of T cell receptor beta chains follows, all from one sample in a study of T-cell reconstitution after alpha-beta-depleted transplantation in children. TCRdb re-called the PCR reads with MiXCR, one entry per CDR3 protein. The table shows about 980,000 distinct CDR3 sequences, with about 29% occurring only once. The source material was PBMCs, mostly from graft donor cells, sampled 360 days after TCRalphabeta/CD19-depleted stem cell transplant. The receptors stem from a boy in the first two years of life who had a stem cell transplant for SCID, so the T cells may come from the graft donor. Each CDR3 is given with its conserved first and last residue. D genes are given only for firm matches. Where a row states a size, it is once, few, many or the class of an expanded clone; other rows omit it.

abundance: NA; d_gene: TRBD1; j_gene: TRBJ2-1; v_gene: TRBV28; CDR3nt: TGTGCCAGCAGGACCACAGGGGGAAATGAGCAGTTCTTC; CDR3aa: CASRTTGGNEQFF
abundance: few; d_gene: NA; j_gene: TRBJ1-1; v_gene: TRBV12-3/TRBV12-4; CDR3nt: TGTGCCAGCAGTTCAACGAGGGGGTGGATCACTGAAGCTTTCTTT; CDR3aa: CASSSTRGWITEAFF
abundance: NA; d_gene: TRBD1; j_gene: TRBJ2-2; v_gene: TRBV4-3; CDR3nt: TGCGCCAGCAGCCATGGAGACAGGGTAAACGGGGAGCTGTTTTTT; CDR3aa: CASSHGDRVNGELFF
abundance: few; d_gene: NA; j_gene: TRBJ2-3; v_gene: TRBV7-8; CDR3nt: TGTGCCAGCAGCTTAAAGGGCGGTACGCAGTATTTT; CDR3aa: CASSLKGGTQYF
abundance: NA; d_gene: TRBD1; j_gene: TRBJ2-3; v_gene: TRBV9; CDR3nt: TGTGCCAGCAGCCTGAGGACAGGGGGCGCAGATACGCAGTATTTT; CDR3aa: CASSLRTGGADTQYF
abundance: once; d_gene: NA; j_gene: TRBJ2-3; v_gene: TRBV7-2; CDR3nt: TGTGCCAGCAGCTTAGGGGTCAGGGATTCCACAGATACGCAGTATTTT; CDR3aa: CASSLGVRDSTDTQYF
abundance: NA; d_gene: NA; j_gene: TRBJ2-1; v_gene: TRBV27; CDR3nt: TGTGCCAGCAGTCCTGGGACTTTTCGAGCATACAATGAGCAGTTCTTC; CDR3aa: CASSPGTFRAYNEQFF
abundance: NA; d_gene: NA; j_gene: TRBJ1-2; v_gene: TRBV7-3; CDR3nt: TGTGCCAGCAGCCCTCCCAGTGGACACGGAGGCCCCTATGGCTACACCTTC; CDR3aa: CASSPPSGHGGPYGYTF
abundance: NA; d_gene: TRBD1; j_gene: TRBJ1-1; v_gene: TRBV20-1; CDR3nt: TGCAGTGCTAGAGAGGGTACAGGGGTTGGGGACACTGAAGCTTTCTTT; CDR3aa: CSAREGTGVGDTEAFF
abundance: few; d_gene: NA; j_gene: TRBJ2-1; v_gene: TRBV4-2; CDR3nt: TGTGCCAGCAGCCCTCGGGGATCCCTCTACAATGAGCAGTTCTTC; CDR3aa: CASSPRGSLYNEQFF
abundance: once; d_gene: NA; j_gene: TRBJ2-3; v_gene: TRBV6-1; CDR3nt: TGTGCCAGCAGTACCTCCTCTAGGGGGGGGCGAGATACGCAGTATTTT; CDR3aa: CASSTSSRGGRDTQYF